The 10 T cell receptor beta chains listed next were all sequenced from one sample in a study of neurological immune-mediated disorders. TCRdb re-called the 5' RACE reads through MiXCR, storing one row per CDR3 protein. The sample records tens of thousands of distinct CDR3 sequences, around 10% being singletons. Material: PBMCs. The receptor set was obtained from a woman aged 60-75 years in good health.

This clonotype was counted at least ten times. V usage is TRBV18 and J usage is TRBJ2-7; D uncertain. The CDR3 has 14 amino acids. The germline V gene encodes CDR1 KGHSH and CDR2 LQKENI. V lost 0 bases and J 10 bases, leaving 16 bases between the germline ends. CDR3 DNA: TGTGCCAGCTCACCACCGTTGCTAAACGGTGTTCAGTACTTC. Translating gives CASSPPLLNGVQYF.

Comments on this clonotype: A read error may explain this, as a much larger clone is one base away. The chain employs TRBV6-5 and TRBJ2-3; D unresolved. Germline CDR1 is MNHEY and CDR2 is SVGAGI. The CDR3 runs 15 residues. CDR3 in DNA: TGTGCCAACAGTTACGGTCGACGGAAGATAGATACGCAGTATTTT. Translating it yields CANSYGRRKIDTQYF.

In this sample, this clonotype turned up many times. The V call is TRBV7-2, the J call TRBJ2-4, with D maybe TRBD2 (6 bases). Germline CDR1 is SGHTA and CDR2 is FQGNSA. Trimming stripped 4 bases from V and 1 base from J, with 11 bases between. There are 15 residues in the CDR3. CDR3 residues: CASSSGRGAKNIQYF. CDR3 sequence (DNA): TGTGCCAGCAGCTCTGGACGGGGGGCCAAAAACATTCAGTACTTC.

This clonotype was counted at least ten times. The gene calls are TRBV18 and TRBJ2-7; TRBD1 matches at 9 bases. Germline-derived CDR1 and CDR2 are KGHSH and LQKENI. CDR3 size: 14 residues. V dropped 6 bases and J dropped 5; count of bases not matched to a gene: 8. Here the CDR3 reads CASSVRDRAHEQYF. The CDR3 DNA is TGTGCCAGCTCCGTCCGGGACAGGGCCCACGAGCAGTACTTC.

This clonotype has at least ten counts. The chain has TRBV12-3 or TRBV12-4 and TRBJ2-1, with a possible D match to TRBD1 (6 bases). V lost 4 bases and J 4 bases, leaving 14 bases between the germline ends. The CDR3 extends over 15 amino acids. CDR3 protein: CASSSPRQEYNEQFF. The CDR3 nucleotides read TGTGCCAGCAGTTCCCCGAGACAGGAATACAATGAGCAGTTCTTC.

A word on this clonotype: A clone one base away is much larger, so this may be a read error. The chain couples TRBV2 to TRBJ2-5; D might be TRBD1 (6 bases). The CDR3 is 12 residues long. Germline V gene lookup returns CDR1 SNHLY and CDR2 FYNNEI. The CDR3 DNA follows: TGTGCCAGCCAGGCGGCAGGGGAGAACCAGTACTTC. Its translation is CASQAAGENQYF.

This clonotype showed up many times. J is TRBJ1-2 and V is TRBV12-3 or TRBV12-4, with 10 positions matching TRBD1. V dropped 6 bases and J dropped 3; count of bases not matched to a gene: 7. The CDR3 loop spans 15 amino acids. CDR3 sequence reads: CASRNDRGQYYGYTF. In nucleotides, the CDR3 is TGTGCCAGCAGAAATGACAGGGGGCAGTACTATGGCTACACCTTC.

Details on this clonotype: A much larger clone differs from this one at a single base, so this may be a read error. The chain links TRBV11-3 to TRBJ1-2; D remains unclear. Germline CDR1 and CDR2: SGHNT and YENEEA. There are 14 residues in the CDR3. The V gene lost 2 bases and the J gene lost 6 bases, with 13 bases spanning the gap. CDR3 in amino acids: CASSLNSGGDGYTF. CDR3 bases: TGTGCCAGCAGCTTAAATTCGGGAGGCGATGGCTACACCTTC. The entire variable domain, with the rest obtained from reference TRBV11-3 and TRBJ1-2, is as follows: EAGVVQSPRYKIIEKKQPVAFWCNPISGHNTLYWYLQNLGQGPELLIRYENEEAVDDSQLPKDRFSAERLKGVDSTLKIQPAELGDSAVYLCASSLNSGGDGYTFGSGTRLTVV.

This clonotype was detected ten times or more. The chain links TRBV12-3 or TRBV12-4 to TRBJ1-1; D not resolved. The CDR3 length is 13 residues. Trimming removed 3 bases at V and 3 bases at J, with 8 bases between. The CDR3 is CASSLGGDTEAFF. The CDR3 DNA is TGTGCCAGCAGTTTGGGAGGCGACACTGAAGCTTTCTTT.

At least ten counts were recorded for this clonotype. The chain carries TRBV20-1 and TRBJ2-3, with D perhaps matching TRBD2 (7 bases). V dropped 0 bases and J dropped 2 bases, with 21 bases sitting between them. The germline V gene has CDR1 DFQATT and CDR2 SNEGSKA (reference sequence). This CDR3 is built from 18 residues. CDR3 amino acids: CSARDVLGRGPDTDTQYF. The CDR3 region has the DNA TGCAGTGCTAGAGATGTACTAGGGCGGGGGCCGGACACAGATACGCAGTATTTT.